Presented here are 27 T cell receptor beta chains from one specimen sequenced in a study of shared clonotypes between healthy human individuals. The assay was immunoSEQ multiplex PCR, and TCRdb's table has in-frame clones only and misses some. The sample gives approximately 650,000 clones, less than 97% of which show up once; roughly 0.1% is in the top ten. Naive CD8 cells, CD45RO-negative and positively selected for CCR7, excluded terminally differentiated effector memory CD45RA+ cells. Material for sequencing was naive CD8+ T cells sorted from blood. The receptors shown here come from a woman in her twenties or thirties in good health.

This chain joins TRBV28 and TRBJ2-3; 12 bases are shared with TRBD2. CDR3 size: 16 residues. Unmatched junction bases numbered 9, after V lost 6 bases and J lost 5 bases. CDR1 is MDHEN and CDR2 is SYDVKM in the germline V gene. CDR3 sequence: CASRRGLAGLIDTQYF. CDR3 DNA: TGTGCCAGCAGACGCGGACTAGCGGGATTAATAGATACGCAGTATTTT.

The chain links TRBV27 to TRBJ2-7, with 7 bases matching TRBD2. J was trimmed by 0 bases and V by 5 bases; bases with no gene match: 10. The CDR3 sequence is 16 residues long. Germline V gene sequence: CDR1 MNHEY, CDR2 SMNVEV (reference sequence). This CDR3 is CASSVLSGPSSYEQYF. Here the CDR3 DNA reads TGTGCCAGCAGTGTCCTTAGCGGGCCTAGCTCCTACGAGCAGTACTTC.

The rearrangement links TRBV6-1 to TRBJ2-4; no firm D call. V gave up 2 bases and J gave up 0 bases, with 11 bases separating them. CDR1 and CDR2 (germline): MNHNS, SASEGT. The CDR3 is made up of 16 amino acids. CDR3: CASSEYLDIAKNIQYF. CDR3 coding DNA: TGTGCCAGCAGTGAATATTTAGACATAGCCAAAAACATTCAGTACTTC.

V usage is TRBV7-9 and J usage is TRBJ2-2; unclear D gene. The CDR3 covers 15 residues. V was trimmed by 5 bases and J by 3 bases, leaving 13 bases between them. Germline CDR1 reads SEHNR; CDR2 reads FQNEAQ (reference sequence). This CDR3 is CASSQQVADTGELFF. The DNA of the CDR3 is TGTGCCAGCAGCCAACAAGTCGCGGACACCGGGGAGCTGTTTTTT. The entire variable domain, with the rest obtained from reference TRBV7-9 and TRBJ2-2, is as follows: DTGVSQNPRHKITKRGQNVTFRCDPISEHNRLYWYRQTLGQGPEFLTYFQNEAQLEKSRLLSDRFSAERPKGSFSTLEIQRTEQGDSAMYLCASSQQVADTGELFFGEGSRLTVL.

The J gene is TRBJ2-1, the V gene TRBV19, with D perhaps being TRBD1 or TRBD2 (6 bases each). Germline V CDR1 and CDR2: LNHDA, SQIVND (reference sequence). The CDR3 covers 12 residues. Trimming stripped 8 bases from V and 10 bases from J, with 15 bases between. The CDR3 here is CASGPGGREQFF. The CDR3 DNA reads as TGTGCCAGTGGCCCCGGGGGCCGCGAGCAGTTCTTC.

The chain is built from TRBV9 and TRBJ2-2; 7 positions match TRBD2. The length of the CDR3 is 17 residues. V was pared by 2 bases and J by 0 bases, with 7 bases of the junction left unmatched. From germline, CDR1 is SGDLS and CDR2 YYNGEE. The CDR3 DNA reads TGTGCCAGCAGCGTGAGACGCGGGAGAGCGAACACCGGGGAGCTGTTTTTT. Residues: CASSVRRGRANTGELFF.

The chain employs TRBV15 and TRBJ2-7, with D possibly being TRBD1 (5 bases). Germline CDR1 reads LNHNV; CDR2 reads YYDKDF (reference sequence). This CDR3 region has 14 residues. Trimming stripped 0 bases from V and 2 bases from J, with 8 bases between. CDR3 bases: TGTGCCACCAGCAGAGATCTAGGGGCCTACGAGCAGTACTTC. Its protein is CATSRDLGAYEQYF. The full variable domain, rest sourced from reference TRBV15 and TRBJ2-7, is DAMVIQNPRYQVTQFGKPVTLSCSQTLNHNVMYWYQQKSSQAPKLLFHYYDKDFNNEADTPDNFQSRRPNTSFCFLDIRSPGLGDTAMYLCATSRDLGAYEQYFGPGTRLTVT.

V and J are TRBV4-1 and TRBJ1-1; D perhaps matches TRBD1 (6 bases). Germline V gene lookup returns CDR1 MGHRA and CDR2 YSYEKL. This CDR3 contains 17 residues. Trimming took off 4 bases at V and 0 bases at J, with 18 bases between the two ends. Here the CDR3 reads CASSLGGATTLNTEAFF. DNA for the CDR3: TGCGCCAGCAGCCTGGGGGGGGCAACTACTCTGAACACTGAAGCTTTCTTT.

The chain employs TRBV10-2 and TRBJ1-1; D not resolved. CDR1 WSHSY and CDR2 SAAADI come from the germline V gene. V lost 3 bases, J lost 4 bases, and 9 bases lay in between. The CDR3 runs 13 residues. CDR3 in DNA: TGCGCCAGCAGTGACAGAAAAGGCACTGAAGCTTTCTTT. Residues: CASSDRKGTEAFF.

This rearrangement joins TRBV27 to TRBJ2-7; 7 bases are a match to TRBD2. Per germline, CDR1 MNHEY and CDR2 SMNVEV (reference sequence). V was clipped by 5 bases and J by 0 bases; unmatched bases: 7. CDR3 length: 15 residues. CDR3 DNA: TGTGCCAGCAGTGGCCGGGGCGGGAGCTCCTACGAGCAGTACTTC. Protein product: CASSGRGGSSYEQYF.

The V and J genes are TRBV10-2 and TRBJ1-1, with D unclear. V gave up 6 bases and J gave up 1 base, with 18 bases separating them. The V gene's germline CDR1 is WSHSY and CDR2 SAAADI. CDR3 size: 16 residues. Written as DNA, the CDR3 is TGCGCCAGCAGATTAGGAACGGGGTATGGGAACACTGAAGCTTTCTTT. As protein: CASRLGTGYGNTEAFF.

The gene calls are TRBV13 and TRBJ1-1; no clear D. The CDR3 has 11 amino acids. With 1 base removed from V and 6 bases from J, the gap between germline ends came to 3 bases. Germline V lookup: CDR1 PRHDT, CDR2 FYEKMQ (reference sequence). The CDR3 sequence is CASSLDSEAFF. In DNA form, the CDR3 reads TGTGCCAGCAGCTTAGACTCTGAAGCTTTCTTT.

This clone appeared once. The chain employs TRBV9 and TRBJ1-2; 11 bases line up with TRBD1. CDR1 is SGDLS and CDR2 is YYNGEE in the germline V gene. J lost 4 bases, V lost 4 bases, and 15 bases had no gene match. This CDR3 comprises 18 residues. The CDR3 spells CASSLNPKVDRGPYGYTF. CDR3 coding DNA: TGTGCCAGCAGCCTTAATCCCAAGGTGGACAGGGGGCCCTATGGCTACACCTTC.

V is TRBV5-4 and J is TRBJ2-1; TRBD2 matches at 8 bases. The germline CDR1 and CDR2 sequences are SGHNT and YYREEE (reference sequence). The CDR3 has 16 amino acids. J was trimmed by 4 bases and V by 0 bases; bases with no gene match: 6. The CDR3 region is CASSLDELAGYNEQFF. CDR3 nucleotides: TGTGCCAGCAGCTTGGATGAGTTAGCGGGATACAATGAGCAGTTCTTC.

The table lists this clone with a count of one. J is TRBJ2-1 and V is TRBV2; 10 bases are shared with TRBD2. CDR3 length: 13 residues. J gave up 10 bases and V 10 bases, and 10 bases lay outside the gene matches. Germline loops: CDR1 SNHLY, CDR2 FYNNEI. The CDR3 loop reads CATEGLAGDEQFF. CDR3 DNA sequence: TGTGCCACCGAGGGCCTAGCGGGAGACGAGCAGTTCTTC.

The chain carries TRBV13 and TRBJ1-2; D possibly corresponds to TRBD1 (6 bases). The V end was cut by 6 bases, the J end by 5 bases, with 10 bases between. CDR3 length: 12 residues. Per germline, CDR1 PRHDT and CDR2 FYEKMQ (reference sequence). CDR3 loop: CASSQGNYGYTF. The CDR3 DNA reads as TGTGCCAGCAGTCAGGGGAATTATGGCTACACCTTC. The full variable domain, with the rest looked up from reference TRBV13 and TRBJ1-2, is AAGVIQSPRHLIKEKRETATLKCYPIPRHDTVYWYQQGPGQDPQFLISFYEKMQSDKGSIPDRFSAQQFSDYHSELNMSSLELGDSALYFCASSQGNYGYTFGSGTRLTVV.

This chain's CDR3 is CASSLAVSSYNEQFF. DNA of the CDR3: TGTGCCAGCAGCTTGGCGGTAAGCTCCTACAATGAGCAGTTCTTC. The chain recombines TRBV5-8 with TRBJ2-1; D uncertain. V lost 0 bases and J lost 0, with 7 bases in between. This CDR3 is 15 amino acids long. Germline CDR1 SGHTS, CDR2 YDEGEE.

This clone was seen just once. The chain links TRBV28 to TRBJ2-7; either TRBD1 or TRBD2 may supply D (5 bases each). Germline lookup yields CDR1 MDHEN and CDR2 SYDVKM. Trimming removed 6 bases at V and 6 bases at J, with 12 bases between. This CDR3 is built from 12 residues. The CDR3: CASRGTWVEQYF. The DNA for the CDR3 is TGTGCCAGCAGGGGGACGTGGGTCGAGCAGTACTTC.

V is TRBV19 and J is TRBJ1-2; D may be TRBD1 (5 bases). Per the germline V gene, CDR1 is LNHDA and CDR2 is SQIVND (reference sequence). V dropped 10 bases and J dropped 4 bases, with 16 bases sitting between them. The CDR3 runs to 13 residues. The CDR3 loop is CATSAGGFYGYTF. As DNA, the CDR3 is TGTGCCACCTCCGCCGGGGGATTCTATGGCTACACCTTC.

The chain has TRBV2 and TRBJ2-7; 12 bases are shared with TRBD2. The V gene's germline CDR1 is SNHLY and CDR2 FYNNEI. V lost 2 bases and J lost 4; bases outside the gene matches: 3. The CDR3 runs to 15 residues. For the CDR3, the DNA is TGTGCCAGCAGTGAACTGACTAGCGGGAGATACGAGCAGTACTTC. It translates to CASSELTSGRYEQYF.

This chain connects TRBV5-8 to TRBJ2-7, with a tentative D call TRBD1 (6 bases). Trimming took 2 bases from V and 2 from J, leaving 14 bases between them. The CDR3 is 15 amino acids. CDR1 is SGHTS, CDR2 YDEGEE, per germline. In DNA form, the CDR3 reads TGTGCCAGCAGCTTACAGGGATTCGAGACCTACGAGCAGTACTTC. This sequence encodes CASSLQGFETYEQYF. Full variable domain (outside the CDR3, taken from reference TRBV5-8 and TRBJ2-7): EAGVTQSPTHLIKTRGQQATLRCSPISGHTSVYWYQQALGLGLQFLLWYDEGEERNRGNFPPRFSGRQFPNYSSELNVNALELEDSALYLCASSLQGFETYEQYFGPGTRLTVT.

Comment on this clone: One junction end does not reproduce the germline sequence, and a read error may be involved. The chain joins TRBV6-4 to TRBJ2-1, with D unresolved. This CDR3 has 12 residues. Germline V CDR1 and CDR2: MRHNA, SNTAGT. Here the CDR3 reads CASTRNLNQQFF. The CDR3, as DNA: TGTGCCAGCACCCGCAACCTCAATCAGCAGTTCTTC.

This chain connects TRBV30 to TRBJ2-1; 7 nucleotides match TRBD2. V shed 8 bases and J 0 bases; nucleotides not matched to a gene: 16. CDR3 length equals 17 residues. The germline V gene encodes CDR1 GTSNPN and CDR2 SVGIG (reference sequence). The CDR3 region has the DNA TGTGCCGTAAGCGGGACCCGTATATCGAGCTCCTACAATGAGCAGTTCTTC. This gives the protein CAVSGTRISSSYNEQFF.

This chain uses TRBV28 with TRBJ1-3, with a tentative D call TRBD1 (5 bases). V was cut by 4 bases and J by 7 bases, with 14 bases left in between. Germline CDR1 and CDR2: MDHEN and SYDVKM. The CDR3 spans 14 residues. CDR3 loop: CASSSFDSRNTIYF. DNA for the CDR3: TGTGCCAGCAGTTCGTTCGACAGCCGGAACACCATATATTTT.

Concerning this clone: The sample holds other DNA sequences that translate to the same CDR3. V is TRBV9 and J is TRBJ1-5; D remains ambiguous. Trimming removed 2 bases from V and 1 base from J, with 10 bases in between. The CDR3 covers 15 residues. Germline V gene lookup returns CDR1 SGDLS and CDR2 YYNGEE. In nucleotides, the CDR3 is TGTGCCAGCAGCGTGGCAGGCGGAAGCAATCAGCCCCAGCATTTT. Translating it yields CASSVAGGSNQPQHF.

The rearrangement links TRBV4-1 to TRBJ2-7; weak D call: TRBD1 (6 bases). The CDR3 contains 15 residues. Deletions cut 0 bases from V and 1 base from J, with 10 bases between. CDR1 and CDR2 (germline): MGHRA, YSYEKL. The DNA for the CDR3 is TGCGCCAGCAGCCAAGAGGGCCAGGGGTCCTACGAGCAGTACTTC. Amino acid sequence: CASSQEGQGSYEQYF.

The rearrangement joins TRBV28 to TRBJ2-7, with D maybe TRBD2 (6 bases). This CDR3 has 13 amino acids. From germline, CDR1 is MDHEN and CDR2 SYDVKM. The V gene lost 4 bases and the J gene lost 5 bases, with 12 bases spanning the gap. The CDR3 loop is CASSSTSSDEQYF. CDR3 sequence (DNA): TGTGCCAGCAGTTCGACTAGTAGCGACGAGCAGTACTTC.